This is a list of T cell receptor beta chains from one sample in a study of a mutant IDH1 vaccine in newly diagnosed glioma. Their target antigens are unknown. The method was immunoSEQ multiplex PCR; TCRdb's version includes in-frame clones alone and lacks a portion of them. The sample shows 70,000 to 95,000 clones, more than 70% of them seen only once. The sample in question was PBMCs, obtained from a glioma patient whose treatment included an IDH1 peptide vaccine. Receptors were obtained from a woman between 45 and 60 years old with glioma. The CDR3 runs from the conserved cysteine through the conserved F or W. The D gene is left open where the match is weak. Where a row states a size, it is once, few, many or the class of an expanded clone; other rows omit it.

v_call	clone_size	j_call	d_call	cdr3_aa	cdr3_nt
TRBV25-1	NA	TRBJ2-7	TRBD1	CASSEYSRQGASYEQYF	TGTGCCAGCAGTGAATATTCCCGGCAGGGGGCCTCCTACGAGCAGTACTTC
TRBV6-6	NA	TRBJ2-1	NA	CASNLDLYNEQFF	TGTGCCAGCAACCTGGACCTCTACAATGAGCAGTTCTTC
TRBV28	NA	TRBJ1-2	TRBD1	CASCPGTGIGNYGYTF	TGTGCCAGCTGTCCCGGGACAGGGATCGGGAACTATGGCTACACCTTC
TRBV6-5	NA	TRBJ2-7	NA	CASSDSLAGEQYF	TGTGCCAGCAGTGACTCACTAGCAGGGGAGCAGTACTTC
TRBV30	NA	TRBJ2-5	NA	CAWAGPETQYF	TGTGCCTGGGCGGGACCGGAGACCCAGTACTTC
TRBV30	NA	TRBJ2-7	TRBD1	CAWSVRGLRHEQYF	TGTGCCTGGAGTGTTAGGGGGCTACGCCACGAGCAGTACTTC
TRBV5-1	NA	TRBJ2-7	NA	CASSFGDRSYEQYF	TGCGCCAGCAGCTTTGGCGACCGCTCCTACGAGCAGTACTTC
TRBV7-6	NA	TRBJ2-1	NA	CASSPYSGSSDEQFF	TGTGCCAGCAGCCCCTACTCTGGGAGTTCCGATGAGCAGTTCTTC
TRBV7-9	NA	TRBJ1-1	NA	CASSLAHLMNTEAFF	TGTGCCAGCAGCTTAGCGCACCTCATGAACACTGAAGCTTTCTTT
TRBV7-9	NA	TRBJ2-1	TRBD1	CASSSPPGQGRKEQFF	TGTGCCAGCAGCTCGCCCCCGGGACAGGGTCGGAAAGAGCAGTTCTTC
TRBV11-2	NA	TRBJ2-7	NA	CASSSLAGNSYEQYF	TGTGCCAGCAGCTCACTTGCGGGCAACTCCTACGAGCAGTACTTC
TRBV30	NA	TRBJ1-6	NA	CAWNPRVGSYNSPLHF	TGTGCCTGGAACCCGAGAGTCGGCTCCTATAATTCACCCCTCCACTTT
TRBV5-1	NA	TRBJ2-3	TRBD2	CASSPASSGRSSTDTQYF	TGCGCCAGCAGCCCGGCTAGTAGCGGGAGGTCAAGCACAGATACGCAGTATTTT
TRBV19	once	TRBJ1-5	NA	CASSWGEGNQPQHF	TGTGCCAGTAGTTGGGGGGAAGGTAATCAGCCCCAGCATTTT
TRBV6-1	NA	TRBJ2-7	TRBD2	CASSVRTSGSYEQYF	TGTGCCAGCAGTGTCCGGACTAGCGGCTCCTACGAGCAGTACTTC
TRBV7-9	NA	TRBJ2-7	TRBD2	CASSLASGSGREQYF	TGTGCCAGCAGCTTAGCTAGCGGGAGCGGTAGGGAGCAGTACTTC
TRBV6-5	many	TRBJ2-6	TRBD1	CASSDTGAGANVLTF	TGTGCCAGCAGCGACACAGGGGCTGGGGCCAACGTCCTGACTTTC
TRBV10-3	few	TRBJ1-2	NA	CAISGVANYGYTF	TGTGCCATCAGTGGCGTAGCCAACTATGGCTACACCTTC
TRBV9	NA	TRBJ2-7	TRBD2	CASSISGRSSSYEQYF	TGTGCCAGCAGCATCTCCGGGAGGTCCAGCTCCTACGAGCAGTACTTC
TRBV10-3	NA	TRBJ2-1	NA	CAISPQGSGEQFF	TGTGCCATCAGTCCCCAGGGGAGCGGTGAGCAGTTCTTC
TRBV9	NA	TRBJ2-1	TRBD2	CASSADTSGSYNEQFF	TGTGCCAGCAGCGCCGACACTAGCGGGAGTTACAATGAGCAGTTCTTC
TRBV5-1	NA	TRBJ2-5	NA	CASSLRTPIETQYF	TGCGCCAGCAGCTTGAGGACACCGATAGAGACCCAGTACTTC
TRBV21-1	NA	TRBJ2-5	NA	CASSKSPGQGSGETQYF	TGTGCCAGCAGCAAATCACCTGGACAGGGTAGTGGAGAGACCCAGTACTTC
TRBV19	NA	TRBJ2-1	TRBD1	CASSGDREFFHNEQFF	TGTGCCAGTAGTGGAGACAGGGAATTTTTCCACAATGAGCAGTTCTTC
TRBV6-5	NA	TRBJ2-3	NA	CASSYGRTPQTQYF	TGTGCCAGCAGTTACGGACGGACCCCCCAGACGCAGTATTTT
TRBV29-1	NA	TRBJ2-1	TRBD2	CSVEDPAGVEQFF	TGCAGCGTTGAGGACCCCGCGGGAGTCGAGCAGTTCTTC
TRBV4-1	NA	TRBJ2-3	NA	CASSQVAGTDTQYF	TGCGCCAGCAGCCAAGTAGCGGGCACAGATACGCAGTATTTT
TRBV7-9	NA	TRBJ2-1	TRBD2	CASSPRTFAGGYNEQFF	TGTGCCAGCAGCCCCCGTACTTTCGCGGGAGGTTACAATGAGCAGTTCTTC
TRBV6-5	NA	TRBJ1-1	NA	CASSYDGEEAFF	TGTGCCAGCAGTTACGACGGGGAGGAAGCTTTCTTT
TRBV27	NA	TRBJ2-1	TRBD2	CASSFGGSYNEQFF	TGTGCCAGCAGTTTTGGCGGGAGCTACAATGAGCAGTTCTTC
TRBV7-8	few	TRBJ1-1	NA	CASTPGHRASRTVKAFF	TGTGCCAGCACCCCGGGTCACAGGGCCTCACGGACGGTGAAAGCTTTCTTT
TRBV7-8	NA	TRBJ1-2	NA	CASSSDGLYGYTF	TGTGCCAGCAGCTCGGACGGACTTTATGGCTACACCTTC
TRBV7-8	NA	TRBJ1-1	NA	CASSLDGARTEAFF	TGTGCCAGCAGCTTAGATGGGGCACGGACTGAAGCTTTCTTT
TRBV5-1	NA	TRBJ2-7	NA	CASSLAPPLGYEQYF	TGCGCCAGCAGCTTGGCCCCTCCGCTGGGCTACGAGCAGTACTTC
TRBV7-3	NA	TRBJ2-1	TRBD2	CASSGYLAGAAYNEQFF	TGTGCCAGCAGCGGTTATCTAGCGGGAGCTGCTTACAATGAGCAGTTCTTC
TRBV5-6	NA	TRBJ2-7	TRBD1	CASSPGQGADEQYF	TGTGCCAGCAGCCCCGGACAGGGCGCCGACGAGCAGTACTTC
TRBV4-2	NA	TRBJ2-7	TRBD1	CASSPGGTGAYEQYF	TGTGCCAGCAGCCCAGGAGGGACAGGGGCCTACGAGCAGTACTTC
TRBV27	NA	TRBJ1-5	NA	CASSLWGNSNQPQHF	TGTGCCAGCAGTTTATGGGGGAATAGCAATCAGCCCCAGCATTTT
TRBV11-2	NA	TRBJ2-1	TRBD1	CASSLGFGQGYNEQFF	TGTGCCAGCAGCTTAGGTTTCGGACAGGGCTACAATGAGCAGTTCTTC
TRBV29-1	NA	TRBJ2-2	TRBD1	CSVLGTGNTGELFF	TGCAGCGTACTAGGGACAGGGAACACCGGGGAGCTGTTTTTT
TRBV6-5	NA	TRBJ1-5	NA	CASSYSVANQPQHF	TGTGCCAGCAGTTACTCGGTAGCGAATCAGCCCCAGCATTTT
TRBV10-3	NA	TRBJ1-2	NA	CAISAQPQEGYTF	TGTGCCATCAGCGCTCAGCCCCAGGAAGGCTACACCTTC
TRBV7-3	NA	TRBJ2-2	NA	CASSSGPTGELFF	TGTGCCAGCAGTTCCGGGCCTACCGGGGAGCTGTTTTTT
TRBV29-1	NA	TRBJ1-6	NA	CSVEPPGHQGTPLHF	TGCAGCGTTGAACCCCCGGGACACCAGGGGACACCCCTCCACTTT
TRBV11-2	NA	TRBJ1-1	NA	CASRSNTEAFF	TGTGCCAGCAGATCAAACACTGAAGCTTTCTTT
TRBV10-1	NA	TRBJ1-1	NA	CASSEAGEGTEAFF	TGCGCCAGCAGTGAGGCCGGTGAGGGCACTGAAGCTTTCTTT
TRBV7-6	NA	TRBJ1-4	NA	CASSPPRQTTNEKLFF	TGTGCCAGCAGCCCCCCTCGACAGACAACTAATGAAAAACTGTTTTTT
TRBV27	once	TRBJ2-1	TRBD1	CASSLQSGDRGSYEQFF	TGTGCCAGCAGTTTACAGAGTGGGGACAGGGGGAGCTATGAGCAGTTCTTC
TRBV27	NA	TRBJ2-5	NA	CASSLYGETQYF	TGTGCCAGCAGTTTATACGGAGAGACCCAGTACTTC
TRBV27	NA	TRBJ1-5	NA	CASSVWGGNQPQHF	TGTGCCAGCAGCGTGTGGGGTGGCAATCAGCCCCAGCATTTT
TRBV28	NA	TRBJ2-7	NA	CASTTQGQAYEQYF	TGTGCCAGCACCACGCAAGGGCAGGCCTACGAGCAGTACTTC
TRBV11-2	NA	TRBJ1-1	NA	CASSLGGGGTEAFF	TGTGCCAGCAGCTTAGGGGGAGGGGGCACTGAAGCTTTCTTT
TRBV6-5	once	TRBJ2-1	TRBD2	CASSGGSSYNEQFF	TGTGCCAGCAGCGGCGGGAGCTCCTACAATGAGCAGTTCTTC
TRBV4-1	NA	TRBJ2-1	NA	CASSQASETRGFFNEQFF	TGCGCCAGCAGCCAAGCCTCTGAGACTAGAGGCTTTTTTAATGAGCAGTTCTTC
TRBV21-1	once	TRBJ1-1	NA	CASSKLSSTSREGQRNTEAFF	TGTGCCAGCAGCAAACTGTCTAGCACTTCAAGGGAGGGGCAAAGGAACACTGAAGCTTTCTTT
TRBV30	NA	TRBJ1-1	TRBD1	CAWSVPRTGRTEAFF	TGTGCCTGGAGTGTGCCTAGGACAGGGCGGACTGAAGCTTTCTTT
TRBV11-3	NA	TRBJ2-1	TRBD1	CASSPGTGGKNEQFF	TGTGCCAGCAGTCCCGGGACAGGGGGCAAGAATGAGCAGTTCTTC
TRBV4-1	NA	TRBJ2-3	TRBD1	CASSPRDRTTSTDTQYF	TGCGCCAGCAGCCCCCGGGACAGGACGACTAGCACAGATACGCAGTATTTT